The rows below give T cell receptor beta chains drawn from one sample of a study of PD-L1 blockade in urothelial cancer. The data were produced by immunoSEQ multiplex PCR, yet TCRdb's version contains in-frame clones alone and is incomplete. The sample yields about 84,000 clones, over 80% seen once. Sequencing was performed on PBMCs, taken around atezolizumab (anti-PD-L1) treatment. The source of these receptors is a man aged 65-85 years with urothelial cancer. Both conserved end residues are part of each CDR3. D genes are given only for firm matches. Size is omitted from some rows. Given values are once, few, many or a class for expanded clones.

size	V	J	D	DNA	CDR3
.	TRBV29-1	TRBJ2-7	TRBD2	TGCAGCGTCGCTACCGGGACTAGCGTCGATCCCTCTTACGAGCAGTACTTC	CSVATGTSVDPSYEQYF
.	TRBV2	TRBJ2-5	.	TGTGCCAGCAGCTCAGGGGTTTGGGAGACCCAGTACTTC	CASSSGVWETQYF
.	TRBV19	TRBJ2-5	TRBD1	TGTGCCAGTAGTATCGGGACAGGGGGCGGAGAGACCCAGTACTTC	CASSIGTGGGETQYF
.	TRBV7-2	TRBJ1-2	.	TGTGCCAGCAGCTTAGGTCGGGGGGCGAGCTATGGCTACACCTTC	CASSLGRGASYGYTF
.	TRBV27	TRBJ1-5	.	TGTGCCAGCTTATATAGCAATCAGCCCCAGCATTTT	CASLYSNQPQHF
.	TRBV5-5	TRBJ2-3	.	TGTGCCAGCAGCTTGGAAGGGGATTCAGATACGCAGTATTTT	CASSLEGDSDTQYF
.	TRBV30	TRBJ1-1	.	TGTGCCTGGAGTTTTGAACAGGGAAAAGCTTTCTTT	CAWSFEQGKAFF
.	TRBV5-1	TRBJ2-1	.	TGCGCCAGCAGCTCGACAGGTGATGAGCAGTTCTTC	CASSSTGDEQFF
.	TRBV7-2	TRBJ2-3	TRBD2	TGTGCCAGCAGCACGACTAGCGGGAGTGGCACAGATACGCAGTATTTT	CASSTTSGSGTDTQYF
.	TRBV5-6	TRBJ2-2	TRBD2	TGTGCCAGCAGCTCCAGACTAGCGGGGGGCCCCGGGGAGCTGTTTTTT	CASSSRLAGGPGELFF
.	TRBV11-3	TRBJ2-5	TRBD2	TGTGCCAGCAGCCCTCGGGATAGCGGGAATAAGGCCCAGTACTTC	CASSPRDSGNKAQYF
.	TRBV6-5	TRBJ2-7	.	TGTGCCAGCAGGGGTTCGGGAGACTACGAGCAGTACTTC	CASRGSGDYEQYF
.	TRBV5-1	TRBJ1-1	TRBD1	TGCGCCAGCAGCGGGGGACAGGGGATAGCTGAAGCTTTCTTT	CASSGGQGIAEAFF
.	TRBV11-2	TRBJ2-5	TRBD2	TGTGCCAGCAGCTTATCCCTAGCGGGGGGTGGGGAGACCCAGTACTTC	CASSLSLAGGGETQYF
.	TRBV6-5	TRBJ2-7	.	TGTGCCAGCAGTCCGGGATCCTACGAGCAGTACTTC	CASSPGSYEQYF
.	TRBV19	TRBJ2-2	TRBD2	TGTGCCAGTAGCGCTAGCGGAGCCACCGGGGAGCTGTTTTTT	CASSASGATGELFF
many	TRBV7-9	TRBJ2-1	.	TGTGCCAGCAGCCCACGTGGGGGGGCGGGATACAATGAGCAGTTCTTC	CASSPRGGAGYNEQFF
.	TRBV5-4	TRBJ2-2	.	TGTGCCAGCAGCTTGGCCGCCAGGGTAACCACCGGGGAGCTGTTTTTT	CASSLAARVTTGELFF
.	TRBV7-8	TRBJ2-7	.	TGTGCCAGCAGCTTAATAGCAGGGTCGGGCGAGCAGTACTTC	CASSLIAGSGEQYF
.	TRBV14	TRBJ2-1	TRBD2	TGTGCCAGCAGCCCACTGGGACTAGCGGGAGAAGGTGAGCAGTTCTTC	CASSPLGLAGEGEQFF
.	TRBV9	TRBJ2-6	TRBD1	TGTGCCAGCAGCTTCCTGCCGGGACAGGGTGGGGCCAACGTCCTGACTTTC	CASSFLPGQGGANVLTF
.	TRBV7-3	TRBJ1-5	TRBD1	TGTGCCAGCAGCATCTCCTGGGACAGGGGGGGCAATCAGCCCCAGCATTTT	CASSISWDRGGNQPQHF
.	TRBV9	TRBJ2-5	TRBD1	TGTGCCAGCAGCATCTCGGGACAGGAGCAAGAGACCCAGTACTTC	CASSISGQEQETQYF
many	TRBV19	TRBJ1-2	.	TGTGCCAGTAGTATAAGGGGCAGCTATGGCTACACCTTC	CASSIRGSYGYTF
.	TRBV9	TRBJ2-1	.	TGTGCCAGCAACTGGGGTAGCGGAGGGGTTGGTGAGCAGTTCTTC	CASNWGSGGVGEQFF
.	TRBV6-5	TRBJ1-1	TRBD1	TGTGCCAGCAGTTACGGGTGGACAGGGAACACTGAAGCTTTCTTT	CASSYGWTGNTEAFF
.	TRBV5-4	TRBJ2-3	TRBD2	TGTGCCAGCAGCTTGACGGTGTTAGCGGGGGGCACAGATACGCAGTATTTT	CASSLTVLAGGTDTQYF
.	TRBV19	TRBJ1-2	.	TGTGCCAGTAGTATAACAGGGTTTAACTATGGCTACACCTTC	CASSITGFNYGYTF
.	TRBV12-5	TRBJ2-7	.	TGTGCTAGTGCCACGAGCGTCGAGCAGTACTTC	CASATSVEQYF
.	TRBV5-6	TRBJ2-7	TRBD1	TGTGCCAGCAGCTTGTGGAGACAGGGGGCACACTACTACGAGCAGTACTTC	CASSLWRQGAHYYEQYF
.	TRBV5-1	TRBJ2-1	TRBD2	TGCGCCAGCAGCTTCCGAGCGGGAGGAGGATATGAGCAGTTCTTC	CASSFRAGGGYEQFF
few	TRBV19	TRBJ1-2	.	TGTGCCAGTAGTATAGGAAGGGGAAGTTATGTCTATGGCTACACCTTC	CASSIGRGSYVYGYTF
.	TRBV14	TRBJ2-7	.	TGTGCCAGCAGCCCCCTCGAGCGGCCTCAGCACGAGCAGTACTTC	CASSPLERPQHEQYF
.	TRBV5-4	TRBJ2-5	TRBD1	TGTGCCAGCAGCCCTCGAGGACAGGGGGGAGAGACCCAGTACTTC	CASSPRGQGGETQYF
.	TRBV29-1	TRBJ2-1	.	TGCAGCGTTCCTGGACCTAGCCAGGTCAATGAGCAGTTCTTC	CSVPGPSQVNEQFF
.	TRBV10-2	TRBJ2-7	TRBD2	TGCGCCAGCAGTCGACTAGCGGAAGCCTACGAGCAGTACTTC	CASSRLAEAYEQYF
.	TRBV4-3	TRBJ2-4	.	TGCGCCAGCAGCCAAGATATAGGACTAGCCAAAAACATTCAGTACTTC	CASSQDIGLAKNIQYF
.	TRBV18	TRBJ2-2	.	TGTGCCAGCTCATTGGAGGGTACCGAGCTGACCGGGGAGCTGTTTTTT	CASSLEGTELTGELFF
.	TRBV6-1	TRBJ1-4	.	TGTGCCAGCAGTGAAGCTACTGCTAGCTCCGAAAAACTGTTTTTT	CASSEATASSEKLFF
few	TRBV25-1	TRBJ1-2	TRBD1	TGTGCCAGCAGTGAACCCGGGACAGGGCTTAATGGCTACACCTTC	CASSEPGTGLNGYTF
.	TRBV7-9	TRBJ1-4	.	TGTGCCAGCCGGGTGGGTGCAACTAATGAAAAACTGTTTTTT	CASRVGATNEKLFF
.	TRBV18	TRBJ2-6	.	TGTGCCAGCTCACGTGCGATCTCTGGGGCCAACGTCCTGACTTTC	CASSRAISGANVLTF
.	TRBV9	TRBJ2-3	TRBD1	TGTGCCAGCAGCGTAGTAGAGACAGGGGGCGCAGATACGCAGTATTTT	CASSVVETGGADTQYF
.	TRBV29-1	TRBJ2-1	.	TGCAGCGTCCGTGGCTGGGGGCGAGGTAATGAGCAGTTCTTC	CSVRGWGRGNEQFF